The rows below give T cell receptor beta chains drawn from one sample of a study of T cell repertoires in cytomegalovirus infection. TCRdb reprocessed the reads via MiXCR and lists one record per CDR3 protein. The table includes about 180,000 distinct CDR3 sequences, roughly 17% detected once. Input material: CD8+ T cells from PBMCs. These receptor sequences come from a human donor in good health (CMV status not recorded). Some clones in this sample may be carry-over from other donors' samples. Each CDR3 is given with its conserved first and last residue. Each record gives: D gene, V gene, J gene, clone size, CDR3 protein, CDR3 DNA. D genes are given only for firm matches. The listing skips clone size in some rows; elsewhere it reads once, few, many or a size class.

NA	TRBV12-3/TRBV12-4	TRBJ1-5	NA	CASSFVIHQPQHF	TGTGCCAGCAGTTTCGTTATCCATCAGCCCCAGCATTTT
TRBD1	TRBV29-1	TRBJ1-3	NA	CSVDRTGNLWDF	TGCAGCGTTGACAGGACAGGGAACCTTTGGGATTTT
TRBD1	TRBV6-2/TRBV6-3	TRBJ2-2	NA	CASRRTGGTGELFF	TGTGCCAGCAGAAGGACAGGGGGCACCGGGGAGCTGTTTTTT
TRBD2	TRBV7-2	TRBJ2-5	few	CASSTSRGGGETQYF	TGTGCCAGCAGTACTTCTCGGGGGGGCGGGGAGACCCAGTACTTC
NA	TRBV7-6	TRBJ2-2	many	CASSFGPGTHNTGELFF	TGTGCCAGCAGCTTCGGTCCCGGGACTCATAACACCGGGGAGCTGTTTTTT
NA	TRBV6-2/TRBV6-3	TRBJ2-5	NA	CASSYHRTVQETQYF	TGTGCCAGCAGTTACCATAGGACAGTCCAAGAGACCCAGTACTTC
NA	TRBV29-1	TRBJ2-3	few	CSVDGDHTDTQYF	TGCAGCGTTGATGGGGACCACACAGATACGCAGTATTTT
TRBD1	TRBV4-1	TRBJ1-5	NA	CASSPGTENQPQHF	TGCGCCAGCAGCCCCGGGACAGAAAATCAGCCCCAGCATTTT
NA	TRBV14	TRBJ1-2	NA	CASSRSGDGGYTF	TGTGCCAGCAGCCGCTCGGGGGACGGAGGCTACACCTTC
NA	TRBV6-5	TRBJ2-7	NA	CASSYLGGLNEQYF	TGTGCCAGCAGTTACTTGGGGGGACTGAACGAGCAGTACTTC
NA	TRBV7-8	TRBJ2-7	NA	CASSPTTPYEQYF	TGTGCCAGCAGCCCGACTACACCCTACGAGCAGTACTTC
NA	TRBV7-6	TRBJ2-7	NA	CASSPPGSEQYF	TGTGCCAGCAGCCCACCAGGGAGCGAGCAGTACTTC
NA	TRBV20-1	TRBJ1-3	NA	CSARDGDASGNTIYF	TGCAGTGCTAGAGACGGGGACGCCTCTGGAAACACCATATATTTT
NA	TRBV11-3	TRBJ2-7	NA	CASSLEPDSSYEQYF	TGTGCCAGCAGCTTAGAACCGGACAGCTCCTACGAGCAGTACTTC
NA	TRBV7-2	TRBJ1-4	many	CASSLNRVLGREKLFF	TGTGCCAGCAGCTTAAACCGGGTCCTGGGAAGGGAAAAACTGTTTTTT
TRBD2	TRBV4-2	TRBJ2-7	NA	CASSQESSGGARYEQYF	TGTGCCAGCAGCCAAGAATCTAGCGGGGGGGCCAGGTACGAGCAGTACTTC
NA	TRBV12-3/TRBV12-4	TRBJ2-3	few	CASSSVEYF	TGTGCCAGCAGCTCCGTCGAGTATTTT
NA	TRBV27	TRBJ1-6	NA	CASSPGTSSYNSPLHF	TGTGCCAGCAGTCCAGGGACGAGCTCCTATAATTCACCCCTCCACTTT
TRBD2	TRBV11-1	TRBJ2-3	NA	CASITERESQYF	TGTGCCAGCATCACCGAGCGGGAATCGCAGTATTTT
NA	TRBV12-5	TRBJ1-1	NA	CASGPPGEVGFSPEAFF	TGTGCTAGTGGTCCCCCAGGGGAGGTCGGATTTTCGCCTGAAGCTTTCTTT
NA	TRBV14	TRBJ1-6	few	CASSQDGGSPLHF	TGTGCCAGCAGCCAAGATGGGGGTTCACCCCTCCACTTT
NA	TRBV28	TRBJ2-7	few	CASSSTTNPYEQYF	TGTGCCAGCAGTTCCACGACTAATCCCTACGAGCAGTACTTC
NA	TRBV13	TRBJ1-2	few	CASSEGSDYGYTF	TGTGCCAGCAGCGAGGGTAGCGACTATGGCTACACCTTC
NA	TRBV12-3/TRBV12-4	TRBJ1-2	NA	CASSVTPGYGYTF	TGTGCCAGCAGTGTAACACCCGGCTATGGCTACACCTTC